This T cell receptor (beta chain) appears in the sequencing data of a study of cytotoxic CD8 clonotypes in ibrutinib-treated CLL. Overall study: Overall, some 25 responses were partial and 2 complete; following median about 68 months, roughly 15 patients stayed remitted and approximately 12 progressed. Regarding the study as a whole: Sample timing was unmatched between remission and later-progressing patients; lymph nodes unstudied. Clonality increased at ibrutinib response and stayed stable in sustained remission. At progression, however, it fell back toward baseline.

The V and J ends lost 6 bases and 3 bases respectively, with 12 bases between them. The germline V gene has CDR1 MNHEY and CDR2 SVGAGI. The CDR3 sequence is 14 residues long. In the case of this clone: Its target is unknown.

The protocol was immunoSEQ multiplex PCR, while the TCRdb copy is restricted to in-frame clones and leaves out a portion. The table includes about 140,000 clones, around three quarters detected once. The chain employs TRBV6-5 and TRBJ1-5, with no clear D. The source material was PBMCs, sampled after 12 months of ibrutinib treatment. This TCR was recovered from a human donor with chronic lymphocytic leukemia. The CDR3 DNA sequence: TGTGCCAGCAGACATACAGAACTCAATCAGCCCCAGCATTTT. Translating it yields CASRHTELNQPQHF.